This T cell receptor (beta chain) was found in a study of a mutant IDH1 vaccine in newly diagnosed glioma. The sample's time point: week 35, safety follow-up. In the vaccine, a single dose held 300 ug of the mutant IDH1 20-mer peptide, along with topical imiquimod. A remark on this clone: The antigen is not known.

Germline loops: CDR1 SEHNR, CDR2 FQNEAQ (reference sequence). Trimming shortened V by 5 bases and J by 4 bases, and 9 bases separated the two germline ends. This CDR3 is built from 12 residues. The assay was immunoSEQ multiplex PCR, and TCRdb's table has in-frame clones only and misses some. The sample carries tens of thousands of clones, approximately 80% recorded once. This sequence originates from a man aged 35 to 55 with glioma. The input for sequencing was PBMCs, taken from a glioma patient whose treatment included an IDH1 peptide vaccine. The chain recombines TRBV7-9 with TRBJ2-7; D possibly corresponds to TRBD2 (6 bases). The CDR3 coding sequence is TGTGCCAGCAGCCAAGGACTATACGAGCAGTACTTC. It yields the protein CASSQGLYEQYF.